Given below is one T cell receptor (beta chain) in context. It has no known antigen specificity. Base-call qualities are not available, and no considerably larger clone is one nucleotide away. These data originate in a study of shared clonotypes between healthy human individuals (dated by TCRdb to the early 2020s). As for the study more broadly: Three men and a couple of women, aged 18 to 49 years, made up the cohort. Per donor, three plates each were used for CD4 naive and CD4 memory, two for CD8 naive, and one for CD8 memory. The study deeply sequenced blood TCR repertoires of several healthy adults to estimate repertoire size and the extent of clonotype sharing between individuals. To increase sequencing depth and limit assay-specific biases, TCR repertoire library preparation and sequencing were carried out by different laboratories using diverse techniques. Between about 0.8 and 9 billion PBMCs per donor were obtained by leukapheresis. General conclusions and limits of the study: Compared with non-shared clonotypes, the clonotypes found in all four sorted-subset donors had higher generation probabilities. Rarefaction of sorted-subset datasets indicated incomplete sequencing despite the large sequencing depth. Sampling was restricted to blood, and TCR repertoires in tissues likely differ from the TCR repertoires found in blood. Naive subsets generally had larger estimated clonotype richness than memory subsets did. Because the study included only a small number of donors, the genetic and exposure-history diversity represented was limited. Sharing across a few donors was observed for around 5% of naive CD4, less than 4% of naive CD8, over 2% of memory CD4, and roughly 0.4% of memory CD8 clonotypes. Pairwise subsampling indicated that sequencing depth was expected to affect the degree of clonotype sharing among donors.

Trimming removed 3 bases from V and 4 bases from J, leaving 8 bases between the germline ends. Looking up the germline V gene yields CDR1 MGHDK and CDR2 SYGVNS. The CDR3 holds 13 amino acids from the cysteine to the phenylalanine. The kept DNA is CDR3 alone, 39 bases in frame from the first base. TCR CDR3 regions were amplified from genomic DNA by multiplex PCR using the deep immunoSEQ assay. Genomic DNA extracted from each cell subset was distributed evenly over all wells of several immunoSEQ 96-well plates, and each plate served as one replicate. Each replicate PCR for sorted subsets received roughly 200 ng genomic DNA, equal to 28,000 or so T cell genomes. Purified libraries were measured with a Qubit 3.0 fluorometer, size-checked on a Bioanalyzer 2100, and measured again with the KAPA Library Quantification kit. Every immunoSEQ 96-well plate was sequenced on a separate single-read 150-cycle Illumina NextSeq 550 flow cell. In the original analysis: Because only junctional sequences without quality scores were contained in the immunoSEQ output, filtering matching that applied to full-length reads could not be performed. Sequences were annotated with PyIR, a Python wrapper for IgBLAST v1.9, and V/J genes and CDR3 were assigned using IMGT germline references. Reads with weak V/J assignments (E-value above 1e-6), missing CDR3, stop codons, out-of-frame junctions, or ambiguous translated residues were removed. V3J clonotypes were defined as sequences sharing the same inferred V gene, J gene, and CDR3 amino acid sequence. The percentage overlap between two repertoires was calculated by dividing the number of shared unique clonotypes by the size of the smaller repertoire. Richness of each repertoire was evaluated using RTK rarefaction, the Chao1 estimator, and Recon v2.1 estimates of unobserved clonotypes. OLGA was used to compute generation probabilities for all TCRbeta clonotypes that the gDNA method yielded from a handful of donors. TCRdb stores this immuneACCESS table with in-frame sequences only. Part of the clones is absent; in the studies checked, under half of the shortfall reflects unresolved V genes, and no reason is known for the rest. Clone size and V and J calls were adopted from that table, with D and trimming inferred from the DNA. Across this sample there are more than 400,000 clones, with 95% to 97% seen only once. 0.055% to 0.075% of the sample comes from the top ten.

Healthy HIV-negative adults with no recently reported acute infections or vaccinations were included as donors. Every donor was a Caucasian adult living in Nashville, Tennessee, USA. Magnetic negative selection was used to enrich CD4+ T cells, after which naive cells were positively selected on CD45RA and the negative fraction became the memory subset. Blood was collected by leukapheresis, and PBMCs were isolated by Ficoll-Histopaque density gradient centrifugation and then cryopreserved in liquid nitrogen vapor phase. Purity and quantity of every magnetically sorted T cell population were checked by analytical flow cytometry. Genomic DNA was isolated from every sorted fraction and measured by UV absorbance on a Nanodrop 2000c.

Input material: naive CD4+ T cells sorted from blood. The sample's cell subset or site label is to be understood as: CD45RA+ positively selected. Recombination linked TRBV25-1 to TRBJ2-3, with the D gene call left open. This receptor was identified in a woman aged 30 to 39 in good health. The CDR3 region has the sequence CASSDLAADTQYF. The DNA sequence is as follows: TGTGCCAGCAGTGACTTGGCGGCAGATACGCAGTATTTT.